These 15 T cell receptor beta chains came from one sample sequenced in a study of identical twins. TCRdb itself ran the 5' RACE reads through MiXCR, one entry per CDR3 protein. The sample has about 240,000 distinct CDR3 sequences, about 13% seen once; the top ten hold 3.5% to 5%. These data were also filed under a second study, of yellow fever vaccine responses in identical twins.

The sequenced material came from memory (CD45RO+) T cells sorted from blood. Source of these receptors: a young woman in good health.

This clonotype appeared many times. The V call is TRBV7-2, the J call TRBJ2-3; perhaps TRBD1 as D (7 bases). The V end was cut by 5 bases, the J end by 4 bases, with 19 bases between. The CDR3 length is 16 residues. CDR1 and CDR2 from the germline V gene are SGHTA and FQGNSA. The CDR3 nucleotides read TGTGCCAGCAGCCAGAGGTTAGGGGGCGGGGCAGATACGCAGTATTTT. It yields the protein CASSQRLGGGADTQYF. The variable domain in full, with the rest retrieved from reference TRBV7-2 and TRBJ2-3, is GAGVSQSPSNKVTEKGKDVELRCDPISGHTALYWYRQSLGQGLEFLIYFQGNSAPDKSGLPSDRFSAERTGGSVSTLTIQRTQQEDSAVYLCASSQRLGGGADTQYFGPGTRLTVL.

This clonotype was detected a few times. V is TRBV9 and J is TRBJ1-1; possible D gene TRBD1, 5 bases. The germline gives CDR1 SGDLS, CDR2 YYNGEE. The CDR3 totals 15 residues. V lost 0 bases and J lost 3, with 12 bases in between. CDR3 in amino acids: CASSVGAGSYTEAFF. In nucleotides, the CDR3 is TGTGCCAGCAGCGTAGGAGCAGGGTCGTACACTGAAGCTTTCTTT. The complete variable domain, with remaining parts taken from reference TRBV9 and TRBJ1-1, reads DSGVTQTPKHLITATGQRVTLRCSPRSGDLSVYWYQQSLDQGLQFLIQYYNGEERAKGNILERFSAQQFPDLHSELNLSSLELGDSALYFCASSVGAGSYTEAFFGQGTRLTVV.

V is TRBV6-4 and J is TRBJ2-1; no firm D call. V lost 3 bases, J lost 4 bases, and 7 bases lay in between. CDR3 length equals 13 residues. CDR1 and CDR2 from the germline V gene are MRHNA and SNTAGT. CDR3 region: CASSETEYNEQFF. For the CDR3, the DNA is TGTGCCAGCAGTGAAACGGAATACAATGAGCAGTTCTTC.

V and J are TRBV3-1 and TRBJ2-3; D is tentatively TRBD1 or TRBD2 (5 bases each). The CDR3 loop spans 15 amino acids. Between the trimmed V and J ends, which lost 4 bases and 9 bases, there was a span of 20 bases. Per the germline V gene, CDR1 is LGHDT and CDR2 is YNNKEL (reference sequence). In DNA form, the CDR3 reads TGTGCCAGCAGCCGGGGCGGACTCACAGAAGCAACGCAGTATTTT. Translated, it gives CASSRGGLTEATQYF.

This clonotype appeared many times. The V call is TRBV5-6, the J call TRBJ2-3; TRBD2 aligns across 7 bases. Trimming removed 4 bases from V and 4 bases from J; junction bases left unmatched: 9. The CDR3 has 15 residues. CDR1 SGHDT and CDR2 YYEEEE come from the germline V gene. The CDR3 nucleotides are TGTGCCAGCAGCCCCTCCGGGACTAAGGCAGATACGCAGTATTTT. Amino acids: CASSPSGTKADTQYF.

This clonotype appeared a few times. This chain uses TRBV12-3 or TRBV12-4 with TRBJ2-3; possible D gene TRBD1, 7 bases. Trimming pared 7 bases from V and 4 bases from J, leaving 21 bases between. This CDR3 has 16 residues. The CDR3 spells CASTQYGGGGADTQYF. The CDR3 nucleotides read TGTGCCAGCACCCAATATGGAGGGGGCGGCGCAGATACGCAGTATTTT.

This clonotype occurred a few times. V and J are TRBV19 and TRBJ2-7; D possibly corresponds to TRBD1 (5 bases). CDR3 length: 14 residues. Germline loops: CDR1 LNHDA, CDR2 SQIVND (reference sequence). Trimming pared 7 bases from V and 7 bases from J, leaving 20 bases between. In DNA form, the CDR3 reads TGTGCCAGTACTCATGGACACCCGGATTGGGAGCAGTACTTC. Translating it yields CASTHGHPDWEQYF.

This clonotype occurred a few times. The V and J genes are TRBV12-3 or TRBV12-4 and TRBJ2-3; D remains unclear. There are 13 residues in the CDR3. Trimming pared 4 bases from V and 2 bases from J, leaving 7 bases between. CDR3 region: CASSSRYTDTQYF. The CDR3 coding sequence is TGTGCCAGCAGTTCACGATACACAGATACGCAGTATTTT.

This clonotype has a handful of counts. The chain links TRBV24-1 to TRBJ2-1, with TRBD1 identical over 9 bases. The CDR3 covers 17 residues. V trimming: 2 bases; J trimming: 2 bases; junction bases outside the gene matches: 6. Germline V gene data show CDR1 as KGHDR and CDR2 as SFDVKD. Here the CDR3 DNA reads TGTGCCACCAGTGATTCCAAGACAGGGGGGGCCTACAATGAGCAGTTCTTC. The encoded protein is CATSDSKTGGAYNEQFF.

This clonotype came up many times. The V and J genes are TRBV29-1 and TRBJ1-1; D uncertain. The CDR3 extends over 13 amino acids. CDR1 and CDR2 (germline): SQVTM, ANQGSEA. Trimming stripped 5 bases from V and 4 bases from J, with 14 bases between. The CDR3 nucleotides read TGCAGCGTTCTCCAGGCTTATGGCACTGAAGCTTTCTTT. Translation gives CSVLQAYGTEAFF.

The J gene is TRBJ2-6, the V gene TRBV7-8; no clear D gene. CDR3 length equals 15 residues. Germline-derived CDR1 and CDR2 are SGHVS and FQNEAQ. V shed 1 base and J shed 2 bases, with 6 bases lying between them. CDR3 sequence (DNA): TGTGCCAGCAGCTTAGGCAAGGCTGGGGCCAACGTCCTGACTTTC. Translated, it gives CASSLGKAGANVLTF. Drawing the rest from reference TRBV7-8 and TRBJ2-6, the complete variable domain is GAGVSQSPRYKVAKRGQDVALRCDPISGHVSLFWYQQALGQGPEFLTYFQNEAQLDKSGLPSDRFFAERPEGSVSTLKIQRTQQEDSAVYLCASSLGKAGANVLTFGAGSRLTVL.

The chain uses TRBV12-3 or TRBV12-4 and TRBJ2-1; 8 nucleotides line up with TRBD2. With V trimmed by 10 bases and J by 9 bases, 11 bases remained unmatched. The CDR3 extends over 13 amino acids. The CDR3 DNA sequence: TGTGCCATCGGGACTAGTATCGTTAGTGAGCAGTTCTTC. Amino acid sequence: CAIGTSIVSEQFF.

This clonotype was seen more than once but under ten times. The V call is TRBV7-2, the J call TRBJ2-3; the D gene is possibly TRBD2 (5 bases). This CDR3 comprises 16 residues. Trimming cost V 5 bases and J 1 base, with 16 bases left between them. Per the germline V gene, CDR1 is SGHTA and CDR2 is FQGNSA. The CDR3 region has the DNA TGTGCCAGCAGCCGGACGAGCGGTGGGGGCACAGATACGCAGTATTTT. Translated: CASSRTSGGGTDTQYF.

This chain joins TRBV29-1 and TRBJ2-3; 8 bases fit TRBD1. The germline gives CDR1 SQVTM, CDR2 ANQGSEA. This CDR3 has 14 residues. V trimming: 4 bases; J trimming: 1 base; junction bases outside the gene matches: 4. For the CDR3, the DNA is TGCAGCGTTGGGCCAGGGGGCCGCACAGATACGCAGTATTTT. It encodes CSVGPGGRTDTQYF.

The genes are TRBV7-9 and TRBJ2-3, with 10 positions matching TRBD2. The CDR3 extends over 17 amino acids. Trimming removed 0 bases from V and 1 base from J; junction bases left unmatched: 4. CDR1 is SEHNR, CDR2 FQNEAQ, per germline (reference sequence). CDR3 sequence: CASSLATSGAGTDTQYF. The CDR3 DNA sequence: TGTGCCAGCAGCTTAGCTACTAGCGGGGCGGGCACAGATACGCAGTATTTT.